This entry lists 25 T cell receptor beta chains sequenced from one sample in a study of T-cell reconstitution after alpha-beta-depleted transplantation in children. Unique molecular identifiers featured in how the TCRbeta library was prepared. MiXCR, run by TCRdb on the PCR reads, gives a single entry per CDR3 protein. Of about 500,000 distinct CDR3 sequences in the sample, 30% to 35% are singletons; the top ten hold 2% to 3%. Sequences were derived from PBMCs from the stem cell graft donor, sampled from the stem cell graft. All receptors derive from a human donor who donated a stem cell graft to a child with aplastic anemia.

This clonotype has only a few counts. This sequence joins TRBV12-3 or TRBV12-4 and TRBJ1-5; possibly TRBD1 for D (6 bases). The CDR3 spans 13 residues. Trimming pared 3 bases from V and 7 bases from J, leaving 10 bases between. The CDR3 nucleotides read TGTGCCAGCAGTTTTACAGGGAAACAGCCCCAGCATTTT. Residues: CASSFTGKQPQHF.

This clonotype was counted only a few times. The J gene is TRBJ2-1, the V gene TRBV29-1; 8 bases are shared with TRBD1. This CDR3 contains 12 residues. V trimming: 6 bases; J trimming: 4 bases; junction bases outside the gene matches: 2. Germline CDR1 reads SQVTM; CDR2 reads ANQGSEA. CDR3 residues: CSVGQAYNEQFF. DNA of the CDR3: TGCAGCGTGGGACAGGCTTACAATGAGCAGTTCTTC.

The rearrangement uses TRBV6-2 or TRBV6-3 and TRBJ2-7; D gene uncertain. V was cut by 10 bases and J by 6 bases, with 19 bases left in between. The CDR3 has 13 amino acids. CDR1 and CDR2 (germline): MNHEY, SVGEGT. The CDR3 DNA reads TGTGCCACCAGGCCGGGCTCAACTGGCGAGCAGTACGTC. Its protein is CATRPGSTGEQYV.

This chain connects TRBV4-3 to TRBJ2-3; 14 bases match TRBD2. V shed 4 bases, J shed 6 bases, and the junction held 9 bases outside the gene matches. This CDR3 has 17 residues. Germline loops: CDR1 LGHNA, CDR2 YSLEER. The CDR3 bases are TGCGCCAGCAGCCTGCACCGACTAGCGGGAGGGCGGGATACGCAGTATTTT. It specifies CASSLHRLAGGRDTQYF.

This chain links TRBV12-5 with TRBJ2-5; maybe TRBD2 (5 bases). Germline CDR1 and CDR2: LGHNT and FRNRAP. Trimming took 2 bases from V and 5 from J, leaving 15 bases between them. This CDR3 is 15 amino acids long. The CDR3: CASGLPTRSGETQYF. In nucleotides, the CDR3 is TGTGCTAGTGGTTTGCCCACTAGGTCCGGGGAGACCCAGTACTTC.

The chain carries TRBV10-3 and TRBJ1-5, with 9 bases aligning to TRBD1. The CDR3 runs to 13 residues. CDR1 is ENHRY, CDR2 SYGVKD, per germline. V shed 6 bases, J shed 5 bases, and the junction held 2 bases outside the gene matches. CDR3 sequence (DNA): TGTGCCATCAGGGGGACAGGGCATCAGCCCCAGCATTTT. Its translation is CAIRGTGHQPQHF.

This clonotype turned up a few times. The genes are TRBV5-6 and TRBJ1-2; 8 nucleotides line up with TRBD1. V gave up 2 bases and J gave up 1 base; unmatched junction bases: 1. The CDR3 length is 14 residues. Germline CDR1 SGHDT, CDR2 YYEEEE. CDR3 sequence reads: CASSFGQGNYGYTF. Here the CDR3 DNA reads TGTGCCAGCAGCTTCGGACAGGGTAACTATGGCTACACCTTC. Looking up the rest from reference TRBV5-6 and TRBJ1-2 gives the full variable domain: DAGVTQSPTHLIKTRGQQVTLRCSPKSGHDTVSWYQQALGQGPQFIFQYYEEEERQRGNFPDRFSGHQFPNYSSELNVNALLLGDSALYLCASSFGQGNYGYTFGSGTRLTVV.

This clonotype was detected a few times. V is TRBV29-1 and J is TRBJ2-1; D is undetermined. This CDR3 has 11 residues. Looked up from germline, CDR1 is SQVTM and CDR2 is ANQGSEA. V dropped 7 bases and J dropped 8 bases, with 12 bases sitting between them. DNA for the CDR3: TGCAGCGGGCAAGGAGTAGATGAGCAGTTCTTC. Translating gives CSGQGVDEQFF.

This clonotype turned up a few times. This sequence joins TRBV4-3 and TRBJ2-1; D is unclear. V was trimmed by 0 bases and J by 10 bases, leaving 10 bases between them. Germline V gene lookup returns CDR1 LGHNA and CDR2 YSLEER. CDR3 length equals 13 residues. CDR3 coding DNA: TGCGCCAGCAGCCAAGATTATGGTAGGGAGCAGTTCTTC. This gives the protein CASSQDYGREQFF.

This clonotype appeared a few times. This CDR3 is CASSRTGTYSYNEQFF. CDR3 bases: TGTGCCAGTAGTAGGACCGGGACTTACTCCTACAATGAGCAGTTCTTC. The chain recombines TRBV19 with TRBJ2-1; tentatively, D is TRBD2 (6 bases). V gave up 4 bases and J gave up 0 bases, with 13 bases separating them. Germline CDR1 and CDR2: LNHDA and SQIVND (reference sequence). The CDR3 sequence is 16 residues long.

The rearrangement uses TRBV18 and TRBJ2-1; D is perhaps TRBD2 (5 bases). CDR1 and CDR2 (germline): KGHSH, LQKENI. The CDR3 totals 18 residues. Trimming removed 4 bases from V and 0 bases from J, with 19 bases in between. CDR3 sequence reads: CASSLGAFRASSYNEQFF. DNA for the CDR3: TGTGCCAGCTCACTGGGAGCGTTTAGGGCAAGCTCCTACAATGAGCAGTTCTTC.

There are a few counts of this clonotype. J is TRBJ1-4 and V is TRBV19; the D gene is possibly TRBD1 (5 bases). This CDR3 contains 13 residues. The germline gives CDR1 LNHDA, CDR2 SQIVND (reference sequence). Trimming took 10 bases from V and 4 from J, leaving 13 bases between them. CDR3 sequence reads: CATRGANNEKLFF. In DNA, the CDR3 is TGTGCCACCCGAGGGGCCAATAATGAAAAACTGTTTTTT.

The sample holds a few counts of this clonotype. The chain couples TRBV11-1 to TRBJ2-3, with D perhaps given as TRBD1 or TRBD2 (5 bases each). Germline V gives CDR1 SGHAT, CDR2 FQDESV (reference sequence). This CDR3 region has 18 residues. V lost 5 bases to trimming and J lost 1 base, with 22 bases between them. CDR3 nucleotides: TGTGCCAGCAGCCCCGCCGGAGAGGGGTCCCCGCGCACAGATACGCAGTATTTT. Protein product: CASSPAGEGSPRTDTQYF.

The rearrangement joins TRBV5-1 to TRBJ2-1; D is perhaps TRBD1 (5 bases). The CDR3 runs to 17 residues. V lost 1 base and J 1 base, leaving 15 bases between the germline ends. Per germline, CDR1 SGHRS and CDR2 YFSETQ. The CDR3 loop is CASSLFVQGASYNEQFF. CDR3 nucleotides: TGCGCCAGCAGCTTGTTCGTTCAGGGTGCGTCCTACAATGAGCAGTTCTTC.

The V call is TRBV6-2 or TRBV6-3, the J call TRBJ1-2; 9 nucleotides align to TRBD1. The CDR3 extends over 14 amino acids. Per germline, CDR1 MNHEY and CDR2 SVGEGT. The trim removed 3 bases at V and 6 bases at J, leaving 5 bases unmatched. The CDR3 loop reads CASSYTGTGNGYTF. The CDR3 DNA follows: TGTGCCAGCAGTTATACCGGGACAGGGAATGGCTACACCTTC.

The chain's CDR3 is CASSLLSGNTDTQYF. The CDR3 DNA reads TGTGCCAGCAGCTTGCTCAGCGGGAACACAGATACGCAGTATTTT. The genes are TRBV5-5 and TRBJ2-3; 7 nucleotides line up with TRBD2. J gave up 2 bases and V 1 base, and 4 bases lay outside the gene matches. CDR1 is SGHKS and CDR2 is YYEKEE in the germline V gene (reference sequence). The CDR3 extends over 15 amino acids.

The V call is TRBV20-1, the J call TRBJ2-1; 13 bases line up with TRBD2. This CDR3 comprises 18 residues. Per germline, CDR1 DFQATT and CDR2 SNEGSKA (reference sequence). The V and J ends lost 6 bases and 0 bases, in that order; junction bases with no gene match: 11. CDR3 coding DNA: TGCAGTGCCCGGACTAGCGGGAGTCGCTCCTTCTCCTACAATGAGCAGTTCTTC. This encodes CSARTSGSRSFSYNEQFF.

This clonotype was seen more than once but under ten times. The chain uses TRBV6-6 and TRBJ2-7; D perhaps matches TRBD2 (6 bases). V was shortened by 6 bases and J by 4 bases, with 10 bases between the two germline ends. The CDR3 spans 12 residues. CDR1 MNHNY and CDR2 SVGAGI come from the germline V gene (reference sequence). CDR3 sequence (DNA): TGTGCCAGCAGGGGGACTGGATACGAGCAGTACTTC. Its translation is CASRGTGYEQYF.

The chain joins TRBV7-6 to TRBJ2-7; 7 nucleotides line up with TRBD1. In germline, CDR1 is SGHVS, CDR2 FNYEAQ. The CDR3 has 14 amino acids. The junction had 7 bases not matched to a gene; V was cut back by 5 bases and J by 3 bases. The CDR3 spells CASSLGTANYEQYF. The CDR3 bases are TGTGCCAGCAGCCTGGGGACAGCGAACTACGAGCAGTACTTC.

J is TRBJ2-5 and V is TRBV7-9, with 7 bases fitting TRBD2. After removal of 1 base from V and 2 bases from J, the junction contained 4 bases not matched to a gene. The CDR3 has 15 amino acids. CDR1 is SEHNR and CDR2 is FQNEAQ in the germline V gene (reference sequence). CDR3: CASSLDRTRQETQYF. Here the CDR3 DNA reads TGTGCCAGCAGCTTAGACAGGACTAGACAAGAGACCCAGTACTTC.

This clonotype was picked up a small number of times. The rearrangement uses TRBV12-3 or TRBV12-4 and TRBJ2-7; tentatively, D is TRBD2 (5 bases). The CDR3 extends over 13 amino acids. V was trimmed by 3 bases and J by 5 bases, leaving 11 bases between them. The CDR3: CASSFRGSDEQYV. For the CDR3, the DNA is TGTGCCAGCAGTTTCCGGGGATCGGACGAGCAGTACGTC.

This sequence joins TRBV5-8 and TRBJ1-1; 8 bases match TRBD1. The junction had 6 bases not matched to a gene; V was cut back by 2 bases and J by 6 bases. The CDR3 is 14 residues long. CDR1 SGHTS and CDR2 YDEGEE come from the germline V gene. CDR3 residues: CASSFYRTGPEAFF. CDR3 sequence (DNA): TGTGCCAGCAGCTTCTATCGGACAGGGCCTGAAGCTTTCTTT.

This clonotype has just a few counts. This chain uses TRBV20-1 with TRBJ1-2, with D unresolved. CDR1 and CDR2 (germline): DFQATT, SNEGSKA (reference sequence). Trimming cost V 6 bases and J 9 bases, with 20 bases left between them. The CDR3 has 13 residues. CDR3 sequence reads: CSAYSLRRRSYTF. Here the CDR3 DNA reads TGCAGTGCATATTCCCTCCGTCGTAGGAGCTACACCTTC.

V gene TRBV7-3 combines with J gene TRBJ1-1, with TRBD1 matching 8 bases. Germline trimming cut 5 bases from V and 10 bases from J; bases unmatched to any gene: 6. The CDR3 is made up of 12 amino acids. Per the germline V gene, CDR1 is SGHTA and CDR2 is FQGTGA. The CDR3 coding sequence is TGTGCCAGCAGCGACGGGACAGGACGAGCTTTCTTT. This encodes CASSDGTGRAFF.

V gene TRBV18 combines with J gene TRBJ2-6; no firm D call. Trimming removed 3 bases at V and 0 bases at J, with 6 bases between. Per germline, CDR1 KGHSH and CDR2 LQKENI. CDR3 length equals 15 residues. The chain's CDR3 is CASSPAYSGANVLTF. DNA for the CDR3: TGTGCCAGCTCACCGGCATACTCTGGGGCCAACGTCCTGACTTTC.